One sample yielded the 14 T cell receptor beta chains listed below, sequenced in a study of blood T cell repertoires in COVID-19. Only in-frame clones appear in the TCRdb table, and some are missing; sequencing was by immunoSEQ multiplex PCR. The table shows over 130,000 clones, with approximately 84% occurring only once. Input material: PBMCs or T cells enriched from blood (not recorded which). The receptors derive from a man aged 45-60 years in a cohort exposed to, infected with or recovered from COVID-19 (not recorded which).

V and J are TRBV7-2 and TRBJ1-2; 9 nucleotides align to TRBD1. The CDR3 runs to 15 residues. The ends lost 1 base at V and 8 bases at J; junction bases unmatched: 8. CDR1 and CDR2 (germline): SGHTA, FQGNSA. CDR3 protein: CASSLGGQGQSGYTF. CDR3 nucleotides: TGTGCCAGCAGCTTAGGGGGACAGGGCCAGTCGGGCTACACCTTC.

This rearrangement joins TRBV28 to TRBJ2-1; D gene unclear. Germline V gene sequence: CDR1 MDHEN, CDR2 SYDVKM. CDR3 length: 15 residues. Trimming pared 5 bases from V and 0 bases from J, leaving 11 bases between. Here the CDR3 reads CASSPALSSYNEQFF. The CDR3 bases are TGTGCCAGCAGTCCCGCCCTAAGCTCCTACAATGAGCAGTTCTTC. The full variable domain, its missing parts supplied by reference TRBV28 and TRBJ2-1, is DVKVTQSSRYLVKRTGEKVFLECVQDMDHENMFWYRQDPGLGLRLIYFSYDVKMKEKGDIPEGYSVSREKKERFSLILESASTNQTSMYLCASSPALSSYNEQFFGPGTRLTVL.

Here the CDR3 DNA reads TGTGCCAGTAGTATCGGGTTATTAACTGGGGCCAACGTCCTGACTTTC. Translated, it gives CASSIGLLTGANVLTF. The rearrangement uses TRBV19 and TRBJ2-6; D is undetermined. V was clipped by 3 bases and J by 2 bases, with 11 bases between them. Germline V gene sequence: CDR1 LNHDA, CDR2 SQIVND (reference sequence). The CDR3 covers 16 residues.

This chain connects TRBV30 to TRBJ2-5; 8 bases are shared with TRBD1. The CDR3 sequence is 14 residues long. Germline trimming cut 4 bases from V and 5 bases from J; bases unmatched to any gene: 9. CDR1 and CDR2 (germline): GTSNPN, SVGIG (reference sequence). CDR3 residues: CAWNHGTGGETQYF. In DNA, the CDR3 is TGTGCCTGGAACCACGGGACAGGTGGGGAGACCCAGTACTTC.

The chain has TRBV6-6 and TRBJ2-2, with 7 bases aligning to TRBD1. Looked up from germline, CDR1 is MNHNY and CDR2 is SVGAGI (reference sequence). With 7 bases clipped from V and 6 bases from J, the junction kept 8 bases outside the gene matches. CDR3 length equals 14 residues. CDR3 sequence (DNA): TGTGCCAGCACCAAGGGGGCGTCGGCCGGGGAGCTGTTTTTT. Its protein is CASTKGASAGELFF.

Here the CDR3 reads CASSYSPSGGETQYF. The CDR3 nucleotides read TGTGCCAGCAGTTACTCGCCTAGCGGGGGTGAGACCCAGTACTTC. The V gene is TRBV6-5, the J gene TRBJ2-5; 10 bases are shared with TRBD2. With V trimmed by 0 bases and J by 5 bases, 3 bases remained unmatched. This CDR3 has 15 residues. Germline V gene sequence: CDR1 MNHEY, CDR2 SVGAGI.

For the CDR3, the DNA is TGTGCCAGCACTGGCGGGTACGATGAGCAGTTCTTC. This encodes CASTGGYDEQFF. This sequence joins TRBV27 and TRBJ2-1; perhaps TRBD2 as D (5 bases). Germline V CDR1 and CDR2: MNHEY, SMNVEV (reference sequence). This CDR3 is 12 amino acids long. V was pared by 7 bases and J by 8 bases, with 12 bases between.

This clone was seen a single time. This CDR3 is CAWSVGQRDPNEKLFF. The CDR3 DNA is TGTGCCTGGAGTGTGGGACAGCGAGACCCTAATGAAAAACTGTTTTTT. The rearrangement joins TRBV30 to TRBJ1-4, with 7 positions matching TRBD1. Germline CDR1 is GTSNPN and CDR2 is SVGIG (reference sequence). There are 16 residues in the CDR3. V lost 0 bases to trimming and J lost 3 bases; unmatched junction nucleotides: 7.

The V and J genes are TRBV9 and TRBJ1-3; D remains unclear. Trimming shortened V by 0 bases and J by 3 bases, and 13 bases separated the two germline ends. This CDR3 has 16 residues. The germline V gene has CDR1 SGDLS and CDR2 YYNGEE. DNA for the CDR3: TGTGCCAGCAGCGTAGACCCGGGGTCTCGTGGAAACACCATATATTTT. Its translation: CASSVDPGSRGNTIYF.

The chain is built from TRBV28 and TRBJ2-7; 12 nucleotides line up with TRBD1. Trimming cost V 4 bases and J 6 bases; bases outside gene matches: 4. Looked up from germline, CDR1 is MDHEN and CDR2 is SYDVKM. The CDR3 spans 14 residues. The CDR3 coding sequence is TGTGCCAGCAGTTCGGGGACAGGGGGCTCCGAGCAGTACTTC. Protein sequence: CASSSGTGGSEQYF. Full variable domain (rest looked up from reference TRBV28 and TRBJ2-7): DVKVTQSSRYLVKRTGEKVFLECVQDMDHENMFWYRQDPGLGLRLIYFSYDVKMKEKGDIPEGYSVSREKKERFSLILESASTNQTSMYLCASSSGTGGSEQYFGPGTRLTVT.

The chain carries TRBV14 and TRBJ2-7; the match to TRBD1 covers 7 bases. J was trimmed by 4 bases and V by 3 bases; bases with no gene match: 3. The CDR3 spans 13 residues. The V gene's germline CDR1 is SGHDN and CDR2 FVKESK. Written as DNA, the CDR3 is TGTGCCAGCAGCCACAGGGGGTGGTACGAGCAGTACTTC. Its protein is CASSHRGWYEQYF. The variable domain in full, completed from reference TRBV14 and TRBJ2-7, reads EAGVTQFPSHSVIEKGQTVTLRCDPISGHDNLYWYRRVMGKEIKFLLHFVKESKQDESGMPNNRFLAERTGGTYSTLKVQPAELEDSGVYFCASSHRGWYEQYFGPGTRLTVT.

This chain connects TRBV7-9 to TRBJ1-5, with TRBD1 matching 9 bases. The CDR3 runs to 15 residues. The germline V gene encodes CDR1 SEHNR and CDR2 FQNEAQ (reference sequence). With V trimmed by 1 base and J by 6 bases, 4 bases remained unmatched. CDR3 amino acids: CASSLGTGDFQPQHF. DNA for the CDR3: TGTGCCAGCAGCTTAGGGACAGGGGATTTTCAGCCCCAGCATTTT.

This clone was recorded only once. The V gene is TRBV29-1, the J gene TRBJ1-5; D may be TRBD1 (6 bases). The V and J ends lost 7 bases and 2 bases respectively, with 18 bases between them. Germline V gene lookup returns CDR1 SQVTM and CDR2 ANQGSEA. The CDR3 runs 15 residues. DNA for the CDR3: TGCAGCGCGCCAGGGAGGGGGTCGGGCAATCAGCCCCAGCATTTT. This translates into CSAPGRGSGNQPQHF.

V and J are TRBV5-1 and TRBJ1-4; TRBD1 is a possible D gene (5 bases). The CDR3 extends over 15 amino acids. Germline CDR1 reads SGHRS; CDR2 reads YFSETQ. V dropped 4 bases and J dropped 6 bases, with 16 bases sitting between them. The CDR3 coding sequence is TGCGCCAGCAGCATTGAGGCAGGGCGGCATGAAAAACTGTTTTTT. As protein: CASSIEAGRHEKLFF.